These T cell receptor beta chains were read from a single sample in a study of beta chain features in type 1 diabetes. Data came from immunoSEQ multiplex PCR; TCRdb stores just in-frame clones and leaves some out. The sample lists 150,000 to 170,000 clones, 10% occurring once. The sequencing input was central memory CD4+ T cells from blood. The receptors come from a man younger than 45 with type 1 diabetes. The CDR3 runs from the conserved cysteine through the conserved F or W. The D gene is left open where the match is weak.

j_call,d_call,v_call,cdr3_aa
TRBJ1-5,TRBD1,TRBV27,CASNPTGQGHQPQHF
TRBJ2-5,TRBD2,TRBV5-1,CASSLLGTTQETQYF
TRBJ1-1,NA,TRBV28,CASSLHGPVEAFF
TRBJ2-5,TRBD2,TRBV5-1,CASSSSGSRETQYF
TRBJ2-5,TRBD2,TRBV11-1,CASSLALTSVQETQYF
TRBJ2-2,NA,TRBV9,CASSVGHRAGTGELFF
TRBJ2-2,NA,TRBV5-6,CASSLFSQDTGELFF
TRBJ2-2,NA,TRBV9,CASSVESTGELFF
TRBJ2-5,NA,TRBV5-1,CASSLAPQGKETQYF
TRBJ1-5,NA,TRBV29-1,CSVVGGSNQPQHF
TRBJ2-7,TRBD2,TRBV18,CASSRAGGAYEQYF
TRBJ2-3,TRBD1,TRBV7-8,CASSENRGRSDTQYF
TRBJ2-5,TRBD2,TRBV7-7,CASSPGLAGGIETQYF
TRBJ2-1,NA,TRBV11-2,CASSLSTGSYNEQFF